This record concerns one TCR beta chain sequence. The data are from a study of blood T cell repertoires in COVID-19. The V gene end was trimmed by 4 bases and the J gene end by 8 bases; junction bases not matched to a gene: 8. The germline gives CDR1 SEHNR, CDR2 FQNEAQ (reference sequence). The CDR3 loop spans 15 amino acids. Method: immunoSEQ multiplex PCR; TCRdb's copy keeps in-frame clones and lacks some. Of 140,000 or so clones detected, roughly nine tenths appear once; the ten largest clones hold around 1.6%. The rearrangement uses TRBV7-9 and TRBJ2-1; 10 bases are a match to TRBD1. The clonotype originates from a human donor in a cohort sampled during active COVID-19. The sequenced sample was peripheral blood. The CDR3 protein is CASSYNRQGADEQFF. The CDR3 nucleotides are TGTGCCAGCAGCTATAACAGACAGGGGGCGGATGAGCAGTTCTTC. Based on the CDR3 plus reference TRBV7-9 and TRBJ2-1, the full variable domain is DTGVSQNPRHKITKRGQNVTFRCDPISEHNRLYWYRQTLGQGPEFLTYFQNEAQLEKSRLLSDRFSAERPKGSFSTLEIQRTEQGDSAMYLCASSYNRQGADEQFFGPGTRLTVL.